This T cell receptor beta chain was sequenced during a study of blood T cell repertoires in COVID-19. V was clipped by 6 bases and J by 4 bases, with 15 bases between them. Germline-derived CDR1 and CDR2 are SQVTM and ANQGSEA. The CDR3 length is 13 residues. The assay was immunoSEQ multiplex PCR, and TCRdb's table has in-frame clones only and misses some. Here the sample spans roughly 200,000 clones, 84% being singletons. The sample was PBMCs or T cells enriched from blood (not recorded which). The chain links TRBV29-1 to TRBJ1-1; D not certain. The source of this sequence is a woman in her twenties or thirties who had been exposed to COVID-19. DNA of the CDR3: TGCAGCGTCCCCGGGTGGTCTGGCACTGAAGCTTTCTTT. Translation gives CSVPGWSGTEAFF. The full variable domain, with the rest looked up from reference TRBV29-1 and TRBJ1-1, is SAVISQKPSRDICQRGTSLTIQCQVDSQVTMMFWYRQQPGQSLTLIATANQGSEATYESGFVIDKFPISRPNLTFSTLTVSNMSPEDSSIYLCSVPGWSGTEAFFGQGTRLTVV.